This T cell receptor beta chain was sequenced for a study of blood T cell repertoires in COVID-19. Study overall: The origin of the acute and convalescent COVID-19 samples was the United States, Italy and Spain. Sample material is recorded as cDNA or gDNA derived from T cells, B-cell-depleted T cells, or PBMCs.

As handled by the study authors: Nucleated cell counts were estimated from reference gene primer amplification. Generated by immunoSEQ multiplex PCR, the TCRdb table keeps only in-frame clones and is missing some. V and J calls and clone size follow that table, whereas D and trimming were derived from the DNA. The sample has about 300,000 clones, around 86% seen once. The study drew participants aged about 18 to 89 years from 20 to 30 US areas. The V end lost 1 base, the J end lost 7 bases, and 25 bases lay between the germline ends. CDR1 and CDR2 (germline): SGHVS, FNYEAQ. The CDR3 consists of 18 residues.

The sequenced sample was PBMCs or T cells enriched from blood (not recorded which). This sequence joins TRBV7-6 and TRBJ1-1, with D unresolved. The sequence was obtained from a woman aged 40 to 50 who had recovered from COVID-19. The CDR3 DNA reads TGTGCCAGCAGCTTAGATGCCGGGAAAGCGGGTAGTGTTAGTGAAGCTTTCTTT. This codes for CASSLDAGKAGSVSEAFF.